A selection of T cell receptor beta chains follows, all from one sample in a study of T cell repertoires and HLA-DP antigens. Their target antigens are unknown. Generated by immunoSEQ multiplex PCR, the TCRdb table keeps only in-frame clones and is missing some. The table includes more than 90,000 clones, almost 95% detected once. The sequencing input was CD4+ T cells from PBMCs. The receptors were sampled from a woman aged 18-29 years in good health and CMV-seronegative. Both conserved end residues are part of each CDR3. Each record gives: CDR3 DNA, CDR3 protein, V gene, D gene, clone size, J gene. A D gene is named only where the DNA matches it firmly. Some rows have no size entry. The others give once, few or many, or a class for an expanded clone.

DNA: TGTGCCAGCAGCTTCCAGGTCGGTGAGCAGTTCTTC
CDR3: CASSFQVGEQFF
V: TRBV7-6
D: NA
size: NA
J: TRBJ2-1

DNA: TGTGCCAGCTCCGGACAGGCGAACACTGAAGCTTTCTTT
CDR3: CASSGQANTEAFF
V: TRBV18
D: TRBD1
size: NA
J: TRBJ1-1

DNA: TGTGCCAGCAGCTTAATACCAGGAGCCCCAGATACGCAGTATTTT
CDR3: CASSLIPGAPDTQYF
V: TRBV7-3
D: NA
size: NA
J: TRBJ2-3

DNA: TGTGCCAGCTTCGGGACAGGGACAGCTGAAGCTTTCTTT
CDR3: CASFGTGTAEAFF
V: TRBV6-6
D: TRBD1
size: NA
J: TRBJ1-1

DNA: TGTGCCAGTAGTATAATTGGGTCCGGGACTAGCGGGAGATTAAGGTACAATGAGCAGTTCTTC
CDR3: CASSIIGSGTSGRLRYNEQFF
V: TRBV19
D: TRBD2
size: NA
J: TRBJ2-1

DNA: TGCAGTGCTAGAGTGGACTATGGCTACACCTTC
CDR3: CSARVDYGYTF
V: TRBV20-1
D: NA
size: NA
J: TRBJ1-2

DNA: TGCGCCAGCAGCTTGGCCCCGGGGGAGGAGTACAATGAGCAGTTCTTC
CDR3: CASSLAPGEEYNEQFF
V: TRBV5-1
D: NA
size: few
J: TRBJ2-1

DNA: TGTGCCAGCAGGACCCGGGACAGGGGGTATAGGAGGTTGTACGAGCAGTACTTC
CDR3: CASRTRDRGYRRLYEQYF
V: TRBV28
D: TRBD1
size: NA
J: TRBJ2-7

DNA: TGTGCCAGCAGCAGAGAGGCAGGGGGCAACTATGGCTACACCTTC
CDR3: CASSREAGGNYGYTF
V: TRBV9
D: TRBD1
size: NA
J: TRBJ1-2

DNA: TGCGCCAGCAGCCAGTGGGAAGAGACCCAGTACTTC
CDR3: CASSQWEETQYF
V: TRBV4-1
D: NA
size: NA
J: TRBJ2-5

DNA: TGTGCCAGCAGCGCCGGGACTAGCTACAATGAGCAGTTCTTC
CDR3: CASSAGTSYNEQFF
V: TRBV6-1
D: TRBD2
size: NA
J: TRBJ2-1